These 25 T cell receptor beta chains were all obtained from the same sample, sequenced in a study of blood T cell repertoires in COVID-19 (dated by TCRdb to the early 2020s). The library was built by means of the immunoSEQ multiplex PCR assay. Here the immuneACCESS table is served through TCRdb, limited to in-frame sequences with V and J called. Missing clones are a known gap in these copies; in checked studies unresolved V genes cover under half, and the rest lacks a known reason. Recorded for this sample are about 95,000 clones; roughly 76% of them occurred a single time. The top ten clonotypes cover less than 6% of the sample. Material: peripheral blood. The receptors stem from an elderly man with COVID-19, enrolled during active disease.

This chain uses TRBV19 with TRBJ1-3; D is undetermined. CDR3 size: 17 residues. Looked up from germline, CDR1 is LNHDA and CDR2 is SQIVND (reference sequence). With 4 bases removed from V and 4 bases from J, the gap between germline ends came to 20 bases. The CDR3 bases are TGTGCCAGTAGTACCCGTTTGGGCACCACACTCGGAAACACCATATATTTT. Translated, it gives CASSTRLGTTLGNTIYF. The complete variable domain, with remaining parts taken from reference TRBV19 and TRBJ1-3, reads DGGITQSPKYLFRKEGQNVTLSCEQNLNHDAMYWYRQDPGQGLRLIYYSQIVNDFQKGDIAEGYSVSREKKESFPLTVTSAQKNPTAFYLCASSTRLGTTLGNTIYFGEGSWLTVV.

This rearrangement joins TRBV6-4 to TRBJ2-3, with 7 bases aligning to TRBD2. The V gene's germline CDR1 is MRHNA and CDR2 SNTAGT. After removal of 2 bases from V and 2 bases from J, the junction contained 4 bases not matched to a gene. The length of the CDR3 is 15 residues. The chain's CDR3 is CASSDGGRATDTQYF. The CDR3 DNA follows: TGTGCCAGCAGTGACGGGGGGAGGGCCACAGATACGCAGTATTTT.

This clone was observed once. The J gene is TRBJ2-7, the V gene TRBV12-3 or TRBV12-4; 7 positions agree with TRBD2. Trimming cost V 3 bases and J 4 bases; bases outside gene matches: 3. The CDR3 runs to 13 residues. CDR3 in amino acids: CASSFERDYEQYF. CDR3 sequence (DNA): TGTGCCAGCAGTTTCGAGCGGGATTACGAGCAGTACTTC.

This rearrangement joins TRBV4-1 to TRBJ1-6, with D hard to call. This CDR3 has 14 amino acids. Germline-derived CDR1 and CDR2 are MGHRA and YSYEKL. The V and J ends lost 3 bases and 7 bases respectively, with 10 bases between them. CDR3 DNA sequence: TGCGCCAGCAGCCATGACACGGGAAATTCACCCCTCCACTTT. This codes for CASSHDTGNSPLHF.

J is TRBJ2-3 and V is TRBV6-2 or TRBV6-3, with 13 bases identical to TRBD2. With 4 bases clipped from V and 4 bases from J, the junction kept 8 bases outside the gene matches. The CDR3 covers 17 residues. CDR1 and CDR2 from the germline V gene are MNHEY and SVGEGT. The chain's CDR3 is CASSWGTSGVLADTQYF. CDR3 coding DNA: TGTGCCAGCAGTTGGGGGACTAGCGGGGTCCTCGCAGATACGCAGTATTTT.

The rearrangement joins TRBV27 to TRBJ1-1; D may be TRBD1 (5 bases). Germline lookup yields CDR1 MNHEY and CDR2 SMNVEV (reference sequence). V was cut by 6 bases and J by 8 bases, with 22 bases left in between. The CDR3 consists of 15 residues. The DNA for the CDR3 is TGTGCCAGCAGGAACTGGTTCGGGGGTTCGAAGGAAGCTTTCTTT. Translating it yields CASRNWFGGSKEAFF.

The V gene is TRBV18, the J gene TRBJ2-7; D gene ambiguous. The germline V gene encodes CDR1 KGHSH and CDR2 LQKENI. The ends were cut back, 2 bases at V and 7 bases at J, with 12 bases in the middle. This CDR3 is built from 13 residues. The CDR3 is CASSPTRVEEQYF. The CDR3 DNA reads TGTGCCAGCTCACCAACCCGGGTAGAGGAGCAGTACTTC.

The chain combines TRBV2 with TRBJ2-3; the D gene is possibly TRBD2 (6 bases). The CDR3 consists of 13 residues. Trimming left V 4 bases short and J 4 bases short, with 9 bases between. Germline CDR1 SNHLY, CDR2 FYNNEI. As DNA, the CDR3 is TGTGCCAGCAGTGTGGGCGGGGCAGATACGCAGTATTTT. As protein: CASSVGGADTQYF.

J is TRBJ1-1 and V is TRBV30; D gene unclear. V dropped 4 bases and J dropped 7 bases, with 7 bases sitting between them. The CDR3 contains 10 residues. From germline, CDR1 is GTSNPN and CDR2 SVGIG (reference sequence). CDR3 in amino acids: CAWIAHEAFF. CDR3 nucleotide sequence: TGTGCCTGGATAGCACATGAAGCTTTCTTT.

This chain links TRBV5-1 with TRBJ1-2; 7 positions match TRBD1. Germline V gene data show CDR1 as SGHRS and CDR2 as YFSETQ. This CDR3 has 12 residues. V trimming: 5 bases; J trimming: 6 bases; junction bases outside the gene matches: 4. The CDR3 sequence: CASRLGTDGYTF. CDR3 coding DNA: TGCGCCAGCAGACTGGGGACAGATGGCTACACCTTC.

The chain uses TRBV5-1 and TRBJ2-1; unclear D gene. V lost 4 bases, J lost 4 bases, and 12 bases lay in between. This CDR3 region has 14 residues. The germline gives CDR1 SGHRS, CDR2 YFSETQ. CDR3 in DNA: TGCGCCAGCAGCCCCGATGTGAGTTACAATGAGCAGTTCTTC. This sequence encodes CASSPDVSYNEQFF.

V gene TRBV5-4 combines with J gene TRBJ2-7; 8 bases are a match to TRBD2. The V segment lost 0 bases and the J segment 3 bases; nucleotides outside the gene matches: 5. CDR1 and CDR2 (germline): SGHNT, YYREEE (reference sequence). The CDR3 extends over 15 amino acids. The CDR3 protein is CASSLAGGADYEQYF. The CDR3 DNA reads TGTGCCAGCAGCTTGGCCGGGGGGGCGGACTACGAGCAGTACTTC. Full variable domain (rest looked up from reference TRBV5-4 and TRBJ2-7): ETGVTQSPTHLIKTRGQQVTLRCSSQSGHNTVSWYQQALGQGPQFIFQYYREEENGRGNFPPRFSGLQFPNYSSELNVNALELDDSALYLCASSLAGGADYEQYFGPGTRLTVT.

J is TRBJ2-1 and V is TRBV5-1; TRBD2 matches at 9 bases. The CDR3 is made up of 15 amino acids. Germline CDR1 and CDR2: SGHRS and YFSETQ. The J segment lost 5 bases and the V segment lost 1 base, leaving 4 bases of the junction unmatched. CDR3 residues: CASSLRLAGHNEQFF. The CDR3 DNA reads as TGCGCCAGCAGCTTGAGGCTAGCGGGACACAATGAGCAGTTCTTC.

V is TRBV5-1 and J is TRBJ1-4; 8 nucleotides match TRBD1. The CDR3 runs 16 residues. Trimming cost V 0 bases and J 5 bases; bases outside gene matches: 6. Germline V gene sequence: CDR1 SGHRS, CDR2 YFSETQ. The CDR3, as DNA: TGCGCCAGCAGCTTGGGACAGGGGACTCCAAATGAAAAACTGTTTTTT. Translating it yields CASSLGQGTPNEKLFF.

This clone occurred once. This chain joins TRBV4-1 and TRBJ1-2; TRBD1 matches 7 bases. Germline V CDR1 and CDR2: MGHRA, YSYEKL. The CDR3 extends over 15 amino acids. Germline trimming cut 2 bases from V and 4 bases from J; bases unmatched to any gene: 7. Written as DNA, the CDR3 is TGCGCCAGCAGCCAACATGACAGGGCGGTCTATGGCTACACCTTC. Translation gives CASSQHDRAVYGYTF.

V and J are TRBV6-5 and TRBJ2-7; D gene unclear. Germline CDR1 reads MNHEY; CDR2 reads SVGAGI. V lost 2 bases to trimming and J lost 0 bases, with 11 bases between them. There are 15 residues in the CDR3. The CDR3: CASSYDPRNSYEQYF. The CDR3 region has the DNA TGTGCCAGCAGTTACGATCCTAGGAACTCCTACGAGCAGTACTTC.

This chain joins TRBV9 and TRBJ2-1; D may be TRBD2 (5 bases). Trimming stripped 2 bases from V and 7 bases from J, with 13 bases between. This CDR3 is 14 amino acids long. Germline V gene data show CDR1 as SGDLS and CDR2 as YYNGEE. The CDR3 region has the DNA TGTGCCAGCAGCGTGACATCCGGGATGAATGAGCAGTTCTTC. Its translation is CASSVTSGMNEQFF.

In this sample, this clone turned up a few times. This sequence joins TRBV9 and TRBJ2-5; a weak D match, TRBD2 (5 bases). V was pared by 2 bases and J by 7 bases, with 9 bases between. The CDR3 spans 12 residues. Per germline, CDR1 SGDLS and CDR2 YYNGEE. The CDR3 nucleotides read TGTGCCAGCAGCGTGGGCCGGGGGACCCAGTACTTC. This translates into CASSVGRGTQYF. The full variable domain, in which reference TRBV9 and TRBJ2-5 provide the parts outside the CDR3, is DSGVTQTPKHLITATGQRVTLRCSPRSGDLSVYWYQQSLDQGLQFLIQYYNGEERAKGNILERFSAQQFPDLHSELNLSSLELGDSALYFCASSVGRGTQYFGPGTRLLVL.

This clone appeared a single time. The J gene is TRBJ2-7, the V gene TRBV4-2; 7 nucleotides agree with TRBD2. There are 16 residues in the CDR3. Looked up from germline, CDR1 is LGHNA and CDR2 is YNFKEQ. Germline trimming cut 0 bases from V and 5 bases from J; bases unmatched to any gene: 10. The CDR3 protein is CASSQDVGEGLHEQYF. CDR3 DNA sequence: TGTGCCAGCAGCCAAGATGTGGGGGAGGGCCTTCACGAGCAGTACTTC.

V usage is TRBV7-8 and J usage is TRBJ1-4; 7 bases agree with TRBD1. V lost 2 bases and J lost 0; bases outside the gene matches: 3. Germline V CDR1 and CDR2: SGHVS, FQNEAQ. This CDR3 has 16 amino acids. CDR3 sequence (DNA): TGTGCCAGCAGCTTACTAGGGGGCGCAACTAATGAAAAACTGTTTTTT. Translation gives CASSLLGGATNEKLFF.

V is TRBV27 and J is TRBJ1-1; 12 nucleotides align to TRBD1. The length of the CDR3 is 15 residues. CDR1 is MNHEY, CDR2 SMNVEV, per germline (reference sequence). The ends lost 6 bases at V and 1 base at J; junction bases unmatched: 3. The CDR3 loop reads CASRPGQGANTEAFF. CDR3 nucleotide sequence: TGTGCCAGCAGGCCGGGACAGGGGGCGAACACTGAAGCTTTCTTT.

The rearrangement uses TRBV11-3 and TRBJ2-4; the match to TRBD1 covers 9 bases. Per the germline V gene, CDR1 is SGHNT and CDR2 is YENEEA. The CDR3 is 16 amino acids. Trimming took 5 bases from V and 3 from J; bases not matched to a gene: 8. Here the CDR3 reads CASSGADRGGKNIQYF. CDR3 bases: TGTGCCAGCAGCGGGGCGGACAGGGGAGGCAAAAACATTCAGTACTTC.

This clone was recorded many times. This chain uses TRBV9 with TRBJ1-3; TRBD1 might be the D (6 bases). V lost 4 bases to trimming and J lost 3 bases, with 11 bases between them. Germline V gene sequence: CDR1 SGDLS, CDR2 YYNGEE. This CDR3 region has 14 residues. As DNA, the CDR3 is TGTGCCAGCAGCTCCACAGGGCATGGAAACACCATATATTTT. It codes for CASSSTGHGNTIYF.

The chain carries TRBV6-5 and TRBJ2-1, with 7 bases fitting TRBD1. CDR3 length equals 11 residues. Germline CDR1 and CDR2: MNHEY and SVGAGI. The junction had 1 base not matched to a gene; V was cut back by 8 bases and J by 6 bases. The DNA for the CDR3 is TGTGCCAGCGGACAGGTCAATGAGCAGTTCTTC. Residues: CASGQVNEQFF.

V is TRBV7-2 and J is TRBJ1-6; D is uncertain. Trimming left V 1 base short and J 6 bases short, with 7 bases between. This CDR3 contains 14 residues. Germline V gene sequence: CDR1 SGHTA, CDR2 FQGNSA. CDR3 sequence (DNA): TGTGCCAGCAGCTTAGACCCGGTTAATTCACCCCTCCACTTT. Its protein product is CASSLDPVNSPLHF. Combining the CDR3 with reference TRBV7-2 and TRBJ1-6 gives the whole variable domain GAGVSQSPSNKVTEKGKDVELRCDPISGHTALYWYRQSLGQGLEFLIYFQGNSAPDKSGLPSDRFSAERTGGSVSTLTIQRTQQEDSAVYLCASSLDPVNSPLHFGNGTRLTVT.